This passage covers 9 T cell receptor beta chains from one sample sequenced in a study of CD8 T cells in ankylosing spondylitis. TCRdb fed the 5' RACE reads into MiXCR, producing one record per CDR3 protein. This table has roughly 240,000 distinct CDR3 sequences, less than 9.5% appearing once. Source material: blood, either unsorted or a sorted T cell fraction (not recorded which). The receptor set was obtained from a female donor with ankylosing spondylitis or in good health (not recorded which).

This clonotype came up a few times. The V gene is TRBV28, the J gene TRBJ1-1, with 9 bases that match TRBD1. Trimming cost V 3 bases and J 3 bases; bases outside gene matches: 8. The V gene's germline CDR1 is MDHEN and CDR2 SYDVKM. The CDR3 consists of 16 residues. CDR3 coding DNA: TGTGCCAGCAGTTTGGGGACAGGGCTCGGTGACACTGAAGCTTTCTTT. It encodes CASSLGTGLGDTEAFF.

This clonotype has ten or more counts. The gene calls are TRBV20-1 and TRBJ2-1; 12 bases match TRBD1. CDR3 size: 15 residues. The J segment lost 8 bases and the V segment lost 0 bases, leaving 5 bases of the junction unmatched. Looked up from germline, CDR1 is DFQATT and CDR2 is SNEGSKA (reference sequence). CDR3 sequence: CSARDAGTGGDEQFF. CDR3 bases: TGCAGTGCTAGAGATGCCGGGACAGGGGGCGATGAGCAGTTCTTC.

This clonotype was found many times. The chain couples TRBV15 to TRBJ2-1; perhaps TRBD2 as D (6 bases). Trimming took off 5 bases at V and 1 base at J, with 12 bases between the two ends. Germline values: CDR1 LNHNV, CDR2 YYDKDF (reference sequence). The CDR3 totals 15 residues. The CDR3 is CATSESRGSYNEQFF. As DNA, the CDR3 is TGTGCCACCAGCGAGTCCCGGGGGTCCTACAATGAGCAGTTCTTC.

The rearrangement uses TRBV6-1 and TRBJ1-1, with D unclear. V lost 1 base and J lost 4, with 10 bases in between. Looked up from germline, CDR1 is MNHNS and CDR2 is SASEGT. This CDR3 region has 14 residues. Here the CDR3 DNA reads TGTGCCAGCAGTGAAGAATTGATCAGCACTGAAGCTTTCTTT. This sequence encodes CASSEELISTEAFF.

This clonotype was counted at least ten times. The chain is built from TRBV9 and TRBJ2-7; the match to TRBD1 covers 7 bases. Germline V CDR1 and CDR2: SGDLS, YYNGEE. The V gene end was trimmed by 2 bases and the J gene end by 2 bases; junction bases not matched to a gene: 4. The CDR3 totals 14 residues. DNA for the CDR3: TGTGCCAGCAGCGTGGCGACAGGGACCTACGAGCAGTACTTC. Translated: CASSVATGTYEQYF.

This clonotype was picked up many times. This chain uses TRBV12-3 or TRBV12-4 with TRBJ2-7; D unresolved. V lost 5 bases and J 3 bases, leaving 5 bases between the germline ends. This CDR3 comprises 11 residues. CDR3 residues: CASSGIYEQYF. In nucleotides, the CDR3 is TGTGCCAGCAGTGGTATCTACGAGCAGTACTTC.

This clonotype occurred many times. The chain employs TRBV20-1 and TRBJ2-7, with TRBD1 matching over 10 bases. Germline lookup yields CDR1 DFQATT and CDR2 SNEGSKA (reference sequence). The junction had 7 bases not matched to a gene; V was cut back by 5 bases and J by 3 bases. This CDR3 has 14 amino acids. CDR3 coding DNA: TGCAGTGCTTTGCTCCGGGACAGGGGCTACGAGCAGTACTTC. Its translation is CSALLRDRGYEQYF.

This clonotype has at least ten counts. The chain links TRBV7-3 to TRBJ1-1; maybe TRBD1 (5 bases). Germline loops: CDR1 SGHTA, CDR2 FQGTGA. The V end lost 2 bases, the J end lost 5 bases, and 12 bases lay between the germline ends. The CDR3 spans 14 residues. The CDR3 nucleotides are TGTGCCAGCAGCTTAGGTCCCTGGGGGACTGAAGCTTTCTTT. Translating it yields CASSLGPWGTEAFF.

This clonotype was picked up many times. The CDR3 sequence is CASSYSGGRRVYNEQFF. CDR3 nucleotides: TGTGCCAGCAGTTACTCGGGGGGCAGGAGAGTATACAATGAGCAGTTCTTC. The gene calls are TRBV6-2 or TRBV6-3 and TRBJ2-1; D may correspond to TRBD1 or TRBD2 (6 bases each). The CDR3 extends over 17 amino acids. In germline, CDR1 is MNHEY, CDR2 SVGEGT. V lost 0 bases and J lost 4, with 16 bases in between.